This TCR beta chain was captured by sequencing in a study of cytomegalovirus exposure and HLA in healthy donors. Study information: The early release's HLA-typed donors yielded some 85 million unique TCRs.

PCR used 60 Vbeta primers and 13 Jbeta primers. Sequencing was performed with immunoSEQ multiplex PCR; in TCRdb, only in-frame clones are kept and a portion is missing. Of around 70,000 clones in the sample, 70% to 80% were seen once. This CDR3 spans 15 amino acids. V was pared by 2 bases and J by 9 bases, with 9 bases of the junction left unmatched. The germline V gene encodes CDR1 MDHEN and CDR2 SYDVKM. The TCR comes from a girl aged 5-17 years in good health and CMV-seropositive. The source material was PBMCs. The gene calls are TRBV28 and TRBJ2-1; 8 bases map to TRBD1. In nucleotides, the CDR3 is TGTGCCAGCAGTTTAGCAGGGGGCGGTGGGGGTGAGCAGTTCTTC. It specifies CASSLAGGGGGEQFF.